The 5 T cell receptor beta chains given below trace back to one sample, sequenced in a study of naive and memory T cell subsets (dated by TCRdb to about 2017). Study-level results and caveats: A few larger clonotypes were found in naive repertoires, especially CD8, and these larger clonotypes were possibly memory cells re-expressing CD45RA.

The library was made by UMI-ligation and nested PCR. TCRdb names Illumina MiSeq as the instrument used. The beta constant-region primer was an equimolar mix of two oligonucleotides covering both TRBC1 and TRBC2. The ligated cDNA went through four rounds of PCR with nested alpha and beta constant-region primers together with the SP2 primer. In TCRdb, the public reads were trimmed at Q25 with fastp and aligned with MiXCR, with productive beta chains retained. Merged by CDR3 protein, the rows form single entries marked with the most common genes and DNA. This sample comprises 90,000 to 120,000 distinct CDR3 sequences, approximately 14% of them detected only once. Of the sample, roughly 2.8% is held by the ten largest clones. Their specific antigens are unknown. The sample was naive CD8+ T cells from blood. The intended sense of this specimen's cell subset or site label: naive T cells, CD45RA high CD27+. The receptors were gathered from a human donor in good health.

The CDR3, as DNA: TGTGCCAGCAGTAGTCCCCGGGGTAGCACAGATACGCAGTATTTT. This sequence encodes CASSSPRGSTDTQYF. The V call is TRBV11-2, the J call TRBJ2-3; D is possibly TRBD2 (5 bases). V was pared by 6 bases and J by 0 bases, with 13 bases between. CDR1 is SGHAT and CDR2 is FQNNGV in the germline V gene. The CDR3 has 15 amino acids. The full variable domain, rest sourced from reference TRBV11-2 and TRBJ2-3, is EAGVAQSPRYKIIEKRQSVAFWCNPISGHATLYWYQQILGQGPKLLIQFQNNGVVDDSQLPKDRFSAERLKGVDSTLKIQPAKLEDSAVYLCASSSPRGSTDTQYFGPGTRLTVL.

The J gene is TRBJ2-1, the V gene TRBV2, with D uncertain. The ends were cut back, 8 bases at V and 5 bases at J, with 10 bases in the middle. The CDR3 sequence is 12 residues long. CDR1 is SNHLY and CDR2 is FYNNEI in the germline V gene. CDR3 sequence: CASPPVDNEQFF. The CDR3, as DNA: TGTGCCAGCCCCCCCGTGGACAATGAGCAGTTCTTC.

This clonotype was picked up many times. The V gene is TRBV5-5, the J gene TRBJ1-2, with a possible D match to TRBD1 (5 bases). Trimming removed 4 bases from V and 4 bases from J, with 20 bases in between. This CDR3 has 16 residues. CDR1 is SGHKS and CDR2 is YYEKEE in the germline V gene (reference sequence). The CDR3 region is CASSPLTGGSLYGYTF. CDR3 DNA sequence: TGTGCCAGCAGCCCCCTAACTGGGGGTTCGCTCTATGGCTACACCTTC.

CDR3 sequence reads: CASSVLLYPGPDTQYF. The CDR3 nucleotides are TGTGCCAGCAGCGTTCTACTCTATCCGGGTCCCGATACGCAGTATTTT. V is TRBV9 and J is TRBJ2-3; D ambiguous. Deletions cut 2 bases from V and 6 bases from J, with 19 bases between. This CDR3 has 16 residues. Germline V gene lookup returns CDR1 SGDLS and CDR2 YYNGEE.

The chain carries TRBV7-9 and TRBJ2-7; D may be TRBD2 (6 bases). The CDR3 is made up of 19 amino acids. Trimming took 7 bases from V and 1 from J, leaving 29 bases between them. Germline-derived CDR1 and CDR2 are SEHNR and FQNEAQ (reference sequence). The CDR3 loop reads CASTPIGGAANRESYEQYF. CDR3 coding DNA: TGTGCCAGCACCCCAATCGGCGGGGCGGCAAATCGGGAGTCCTACGAGCAGTACTTC.